This T cell receptor (beta chain) was captured by sequencing in a study of human T cells and chemical hapten exposure. Study details: 2% DPC applied to an approximately 2 cm by approximately 2 cm arm area sensitized donors. General study points: Among expanded TCRs, significantly more large CDR3 similarity clusters formed than among controls.

Regarding this clonotype: Its antigen is as yet unknown.

The germline CDR1 and CDR2 sequences are SGHTA and FQGNSA. The CDR3 spans 16 residues. The V and J ends lost 2 bases and 1 base respectively, with 12 bases between them. Described time point: patch test 1, 2 weeks after DPC sensitization. Sample treatment: therapeutic diphenylcyclopropenone sensitization with weekly scalp DPC. Individual cDNA molecules each carried unique molecular identifiers attached by the library. TCRdb re-analysed the RACE reads in MiXCR, keeping a single row per CDR3 protein. The table has some 81,000 distinct CDR3 sequences, approximately 8% seen once. V usage is TRBV7-2 and J usage is TRBJ1-5; D is uncertain. This clonotype was sampled from a woman aged 30 to 39 with alopecia areata. Some clones in this sample may be carry-over from other donors' samples. The source was whole blood, collected in connection with sensitization to the hapten diphenylcyclopropenone (DPC). This chain's CDR3 is CASSLYSSQSNQPQHF. CDR3 bases: TGTGCCAGCAGCTTATATAGCAGCCAGAGCAATCAGCCCCAGCATTTT.